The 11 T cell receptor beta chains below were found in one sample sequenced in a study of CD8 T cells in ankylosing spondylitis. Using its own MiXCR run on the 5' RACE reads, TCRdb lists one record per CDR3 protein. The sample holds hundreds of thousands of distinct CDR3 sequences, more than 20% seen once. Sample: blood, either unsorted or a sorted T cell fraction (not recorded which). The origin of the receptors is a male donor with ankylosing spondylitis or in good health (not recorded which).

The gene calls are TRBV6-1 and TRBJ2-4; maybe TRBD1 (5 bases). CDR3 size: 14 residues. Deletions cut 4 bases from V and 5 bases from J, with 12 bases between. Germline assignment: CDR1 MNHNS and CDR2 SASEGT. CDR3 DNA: TGTGCCAGCAGTGCCACCCTGACAGAAAACATTCAGTACTTC. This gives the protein CASSATLTENIQYF.

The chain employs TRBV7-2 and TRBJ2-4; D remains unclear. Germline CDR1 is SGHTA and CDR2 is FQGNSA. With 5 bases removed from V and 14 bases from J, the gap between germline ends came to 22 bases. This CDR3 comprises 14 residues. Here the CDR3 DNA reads TGTGCCAGCAGCCCGACGCTAGTTTCGTCGCTTAAGTACTTC. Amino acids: CASSPTLVSSLKYF.

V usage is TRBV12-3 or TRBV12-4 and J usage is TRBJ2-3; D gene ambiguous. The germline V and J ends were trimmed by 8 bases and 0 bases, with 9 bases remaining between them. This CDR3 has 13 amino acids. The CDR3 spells CASGQASTDTQYF. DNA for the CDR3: TGTGCCAGCGGCCAGGCTAGCACAGATACGCAGTATTTT.

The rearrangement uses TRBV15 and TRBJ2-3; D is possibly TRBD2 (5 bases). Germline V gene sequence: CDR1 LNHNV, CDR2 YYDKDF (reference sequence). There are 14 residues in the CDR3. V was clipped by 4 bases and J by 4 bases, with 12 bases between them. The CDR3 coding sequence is TGTGCCACCAGCAAAGGGCAGGAGGCAGATACGCAGTATTTT. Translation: CATSKGQEADTQYF.

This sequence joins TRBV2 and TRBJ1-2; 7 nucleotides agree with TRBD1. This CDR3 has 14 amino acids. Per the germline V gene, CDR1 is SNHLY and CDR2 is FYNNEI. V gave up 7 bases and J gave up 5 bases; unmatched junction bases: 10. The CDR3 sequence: CASISGQKLYGYTF. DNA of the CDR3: TGTGCCAGCATCTCGGGACAGAAATTGTATGGCTACACCTTC. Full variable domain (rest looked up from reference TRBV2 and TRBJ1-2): EPEVTQTPSHQVTQMGQEVILRCVPISNHLYFYWYRQILGQKVEFLVSFYNNEISEKSEIFDDQFSVERPDGSNFTLKIRSTKLEDSAMYFCASISGQKLYGYTFGSGTRLTVV.

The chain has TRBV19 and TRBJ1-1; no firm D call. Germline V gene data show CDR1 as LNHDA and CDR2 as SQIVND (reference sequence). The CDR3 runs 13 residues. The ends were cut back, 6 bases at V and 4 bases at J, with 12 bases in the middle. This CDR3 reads CASREFEGTEAFF. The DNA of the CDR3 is TGTGCCAGTAGAGAATTTGAGGGCACTGAAGCTTTCTTT.

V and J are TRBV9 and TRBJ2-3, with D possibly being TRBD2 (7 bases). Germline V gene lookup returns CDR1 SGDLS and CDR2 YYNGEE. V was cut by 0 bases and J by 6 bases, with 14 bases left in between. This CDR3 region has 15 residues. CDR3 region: CASSVEGGARDTQYF. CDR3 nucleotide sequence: TGTGCCAGCAGCGTAGAAGGGGGGGCCCGGGATACGCAGTATTTT.

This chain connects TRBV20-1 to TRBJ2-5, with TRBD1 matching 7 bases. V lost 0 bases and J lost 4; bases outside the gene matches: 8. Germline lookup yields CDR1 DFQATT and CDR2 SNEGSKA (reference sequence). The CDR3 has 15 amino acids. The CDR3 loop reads CSARDAQGRGETQYF. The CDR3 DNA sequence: TGCAGTGCTAGAGACGCACAGGGGCGCGGAGAGACCCAGTACTTC.

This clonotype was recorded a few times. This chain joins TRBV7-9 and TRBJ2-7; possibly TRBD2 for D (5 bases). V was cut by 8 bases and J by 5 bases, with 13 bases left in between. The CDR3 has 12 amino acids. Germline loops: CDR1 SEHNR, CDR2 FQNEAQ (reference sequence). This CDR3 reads CASGGLAHEQYF. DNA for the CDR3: TGTGCCAGCGGAGGACTTGCCCACGAGCAGTACTTC. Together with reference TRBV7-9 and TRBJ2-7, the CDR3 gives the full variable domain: DTGVSQNPRHKITKRGQNVTFRCDPISEHNRLYWYRQTLGQGPEFLTYFQNEAQLEKSRLLSDRFSAERPKGSFSTLEIQRTEQGDSAMYLCASGGLAHEQYFGPGTRLTVT.

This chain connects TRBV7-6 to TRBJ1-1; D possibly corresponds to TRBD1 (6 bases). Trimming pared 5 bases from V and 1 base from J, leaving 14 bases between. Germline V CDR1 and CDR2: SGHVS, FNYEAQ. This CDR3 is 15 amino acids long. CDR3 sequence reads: CASSLQTGQNTEAFF. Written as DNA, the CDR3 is TGTGCCAGCAGCCTCCAAACGGGACAGAACACTGAAGCTTTCTTT.

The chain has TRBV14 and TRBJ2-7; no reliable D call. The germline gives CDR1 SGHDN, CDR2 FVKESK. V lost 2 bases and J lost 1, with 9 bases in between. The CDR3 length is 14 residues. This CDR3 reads CASSQLVRSYEQYF. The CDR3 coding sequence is TGTGCCAGCAGCCAATTAGTAAGATCCTACGAGCAGTACTTC.